This T cell receptor (beta chain) came from a study of cytomegalovirus exposure and HLA in healthy donors. Study-wide findings and caveats: TRBV6-2, TRBV6-3 and other indistinguishable V segments were excluded. With later analysis, a missense DCLRE1C variant became linked to TCR beta V- and J-gene trimming. Being productive about 90% or about 30% of the time was typical of most TCR beta V segments in an earlier analysis. For most subjects, TCR beta sequences were reported to predict HLA-A and HLA-B alleles with accuracy.

PCR used 60 Vbeta primers and 13 Jbeta primers. The table came from immunoSEQ multiplex PCR; TCRdb's copy has only in-frame clones and leaves some out. Of around 170,000 clones detected, around 80% appear once; the ten largest clones hold 1%. Regarding this clone: Its target is unknown.

This CDR3 has 16 residues. Germline assignment: CDR1 SGHTA and CDR2 FQGTGA. V shed 6 bases and J 2 bases; nucleotides not matched to a gene: 7. The chain employs TRBV7-3 and TRBJ2-3; 11 bases map to TRBD2. The clonotype comes from a woman aged 45-65 years in good health and CMV-seropositive. Sequencing was done on a sample of PBMCs. This CDR3 reads CASRFQLAGDTDTQYF. The CDR3 nucleotides are TGTGCCAGCAGGTTCCAACTAGCGGGAGACACAGATACGCAGTATTTT.